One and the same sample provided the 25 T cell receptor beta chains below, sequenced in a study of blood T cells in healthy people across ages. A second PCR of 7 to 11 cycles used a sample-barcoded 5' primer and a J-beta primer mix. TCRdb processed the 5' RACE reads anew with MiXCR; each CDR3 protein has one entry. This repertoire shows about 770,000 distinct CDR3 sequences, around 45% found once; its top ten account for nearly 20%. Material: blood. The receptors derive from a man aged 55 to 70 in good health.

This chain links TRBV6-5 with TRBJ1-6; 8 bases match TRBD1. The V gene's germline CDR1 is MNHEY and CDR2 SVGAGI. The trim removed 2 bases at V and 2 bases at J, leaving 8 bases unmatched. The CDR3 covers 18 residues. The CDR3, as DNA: TGTGCCAGCAGTTACGGTGGACAGGGTGGGCCCTATAATTCACCCCTCCACTTT. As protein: CASSYGGQGGPYNSPLHF.

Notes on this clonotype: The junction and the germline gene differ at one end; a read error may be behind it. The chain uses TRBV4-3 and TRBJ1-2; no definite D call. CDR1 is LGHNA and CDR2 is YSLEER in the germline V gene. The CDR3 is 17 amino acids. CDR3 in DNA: TGCGTCAGCAGCCCGGCCAACGGACGCCCCAATAACTATGGCTACACCTTC. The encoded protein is CVSSPANGRPNNYGYTF.

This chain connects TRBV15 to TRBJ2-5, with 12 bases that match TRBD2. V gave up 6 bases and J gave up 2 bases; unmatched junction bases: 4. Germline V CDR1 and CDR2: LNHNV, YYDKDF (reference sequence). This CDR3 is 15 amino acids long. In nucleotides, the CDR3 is TGTGCCACCAGACTGCTAGCGGGGGGGCAAGAGACCCAGTACTTC. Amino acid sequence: CATRLLAGGQETQYF.

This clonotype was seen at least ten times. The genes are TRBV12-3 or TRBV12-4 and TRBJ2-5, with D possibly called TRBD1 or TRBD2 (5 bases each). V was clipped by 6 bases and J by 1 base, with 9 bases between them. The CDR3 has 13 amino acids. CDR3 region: CASRLGVQETQYF. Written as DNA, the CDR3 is TGTGCCAGCAGGTTGGGGGTCCAAGAGACCCAGTACTTC.

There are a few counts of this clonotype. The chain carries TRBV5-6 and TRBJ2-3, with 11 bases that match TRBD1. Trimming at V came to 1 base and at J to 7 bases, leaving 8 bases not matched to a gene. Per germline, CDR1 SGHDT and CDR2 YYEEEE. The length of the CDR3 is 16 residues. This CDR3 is CASSLLGTGGTYTQYF. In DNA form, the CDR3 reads TGTGCCAGCAGCTTGCTTGGGACAGGGGGTACTTATACGCAGTATTTT.

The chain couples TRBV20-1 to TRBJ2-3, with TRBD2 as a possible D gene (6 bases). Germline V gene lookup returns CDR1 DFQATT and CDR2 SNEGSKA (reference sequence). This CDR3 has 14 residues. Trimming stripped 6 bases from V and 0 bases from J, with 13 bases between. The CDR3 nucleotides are TGCAGTGCCCCCCTGGCGGGGAGCACAGATACGCAGTATTTT. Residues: CSAPLAGSTDTQYF.

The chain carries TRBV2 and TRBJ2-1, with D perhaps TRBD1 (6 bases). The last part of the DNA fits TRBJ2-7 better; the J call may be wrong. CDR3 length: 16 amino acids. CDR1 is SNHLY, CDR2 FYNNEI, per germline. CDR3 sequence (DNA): TGTGCCAGCAGTGGACAGGCTGGGAGCTCCTACAATGAGCAGTACTTC. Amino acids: CASSGQAGSSYNEQYF.

The CDR3 here is CASSYVGGEDCGYTF. CDR3 coding DNA: TGTGCCAGCAGTTACGTCGGGGGCGAGGACTGTGGCTACACCTTC. The rearrangement links TRBV6-5 to TRBJ1-2; maybe TRBD1 (6 bases). CDR1 and CDR2 (germline): MNHEY, SVGAGI. V was pared by 2 bases and J by 7 bases, with 17 bases between. The CDR3 is 15 amino acids.

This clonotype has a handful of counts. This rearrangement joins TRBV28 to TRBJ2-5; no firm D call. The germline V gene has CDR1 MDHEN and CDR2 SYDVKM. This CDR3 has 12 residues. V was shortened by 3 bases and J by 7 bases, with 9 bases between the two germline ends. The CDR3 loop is CASSLSSWTQYF. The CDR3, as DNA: TGTGCCAGCAGTTTGTCATCATGGACCCAGTACTTC. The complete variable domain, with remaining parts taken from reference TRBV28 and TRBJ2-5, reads DVKVTQSSRYLVKRTGEKVFLECVQDMDHENMFWYRQDPGLGLRLIYFSYDVKMKEKGDIPEGYSVSREKKERFSLILESASTNQTSMYLCASSLSSWTQYFGPGTRLLVL.

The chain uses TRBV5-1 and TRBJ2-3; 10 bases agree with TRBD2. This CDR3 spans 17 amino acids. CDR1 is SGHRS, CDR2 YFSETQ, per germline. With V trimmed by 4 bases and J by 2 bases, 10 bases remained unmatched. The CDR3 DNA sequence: TGCGCCAGCAGCCCCGAAACTAGCGGGGCTCCCACAGATACGCAGTATTTT. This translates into CASSPETSGAPTDTQYF.

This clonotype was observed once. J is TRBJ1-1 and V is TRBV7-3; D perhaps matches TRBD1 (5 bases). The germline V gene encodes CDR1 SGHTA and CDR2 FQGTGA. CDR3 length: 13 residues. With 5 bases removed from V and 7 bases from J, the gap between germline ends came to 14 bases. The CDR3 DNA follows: TGTGCCAGCAGCCCGGACCGCAGGGTTGAAGCTTTCTTT. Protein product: CASSPDRRVEAFF.

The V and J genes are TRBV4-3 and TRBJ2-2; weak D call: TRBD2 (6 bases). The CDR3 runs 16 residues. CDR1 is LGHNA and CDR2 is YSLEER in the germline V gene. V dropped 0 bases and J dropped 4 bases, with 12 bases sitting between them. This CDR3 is CASSQDLQGLTGELFF. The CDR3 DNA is TGCGCCAGCAGCCAAGATCTTCAGGGACTCACCGGGGAGCTGTTTTTT.

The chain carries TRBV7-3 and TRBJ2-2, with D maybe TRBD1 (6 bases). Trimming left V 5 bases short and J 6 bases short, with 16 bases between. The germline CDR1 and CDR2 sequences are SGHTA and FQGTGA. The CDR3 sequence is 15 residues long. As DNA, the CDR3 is TGTGCCAGCAGCGCCCCCGGGACACCCCCCGGGGAGCTGTTTTTT. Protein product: CASSAPGTPPGELFF.

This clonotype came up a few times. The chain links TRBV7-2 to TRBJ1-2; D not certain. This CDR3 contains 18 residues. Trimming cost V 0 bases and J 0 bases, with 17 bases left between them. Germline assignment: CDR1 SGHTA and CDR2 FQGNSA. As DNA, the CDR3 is TGTGCCAGCAGCTTAGCCACTTGGCGGCTTCAAGCTAACTATGGCTACACCTTC. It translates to CASSLATWRLQANYGYTF.

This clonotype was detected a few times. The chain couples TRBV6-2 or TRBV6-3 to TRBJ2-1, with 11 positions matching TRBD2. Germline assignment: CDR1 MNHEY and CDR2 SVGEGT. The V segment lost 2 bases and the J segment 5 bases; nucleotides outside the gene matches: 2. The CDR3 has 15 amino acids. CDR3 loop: CASSYKLAGDNEQFF. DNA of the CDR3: TGTGCCAGCAGTTACAAACTAGCGGGGGACAATGAGCAGTTCTTC.

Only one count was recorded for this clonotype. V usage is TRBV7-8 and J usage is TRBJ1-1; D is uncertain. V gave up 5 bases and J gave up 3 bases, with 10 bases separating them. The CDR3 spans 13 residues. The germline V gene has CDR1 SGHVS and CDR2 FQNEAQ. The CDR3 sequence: CASSPGGDTEAFF. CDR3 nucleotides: TGTGCCAGCAGCCCGGGTGGGGACACTGAAGCTTTCTTT.

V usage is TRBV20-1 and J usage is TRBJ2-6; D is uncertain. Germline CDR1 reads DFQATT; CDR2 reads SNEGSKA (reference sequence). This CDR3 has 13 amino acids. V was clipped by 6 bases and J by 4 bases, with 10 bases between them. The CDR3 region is CSALRAGANVLTF. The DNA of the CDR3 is TGCAGTGCCCTTAGAGCCGGGGCCAACGTCCTGACTTTC.

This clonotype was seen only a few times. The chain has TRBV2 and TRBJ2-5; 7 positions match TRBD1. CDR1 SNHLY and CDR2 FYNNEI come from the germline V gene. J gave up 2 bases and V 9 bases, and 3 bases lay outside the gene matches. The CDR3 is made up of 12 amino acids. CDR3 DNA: TGTGCCAGTGACAGGGATCAAGAGACCCAGTACTTC. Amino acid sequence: CASDRDQETQYF.

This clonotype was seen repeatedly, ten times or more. Here the CDR3 DNA reads TGTGCCAGCAGCTTACAGGGGCAAATAGCTAACTATGGCTACACCTTC. Protein sequence: CASSLQGQIANYGYTF. This chain links TRBV7-9 with TRBJ1-2; tentative D call: TRBD1 (6 bases). Trimming took 2 bases from V and 0 from J, leaving 13 bases between them. The CDR3 extends over 16 amino acids. CDR1 and CDR2 (germline): SEHNR, FQNEAQ (reference sequence).

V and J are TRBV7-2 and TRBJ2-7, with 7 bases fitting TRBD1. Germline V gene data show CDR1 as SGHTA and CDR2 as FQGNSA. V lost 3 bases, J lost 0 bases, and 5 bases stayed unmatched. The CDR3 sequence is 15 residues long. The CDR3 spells CASSLGQFSSYEQYF. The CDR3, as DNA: TGTGCCAGCAGCTTGGGACAGTTTAGCTCCTACGAGCAGTACTTC. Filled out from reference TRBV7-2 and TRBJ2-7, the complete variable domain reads GAGVSQSPSNKVTEKGKDVELRCDPISGHTALYWYRQSLGQGLEFLIYFQGNSAPDKSGLPSDRFSAERTGGSVSTLTIQRTQQEDSAVYLCASSLGQFSSYEQYFGPGTRLTVT.

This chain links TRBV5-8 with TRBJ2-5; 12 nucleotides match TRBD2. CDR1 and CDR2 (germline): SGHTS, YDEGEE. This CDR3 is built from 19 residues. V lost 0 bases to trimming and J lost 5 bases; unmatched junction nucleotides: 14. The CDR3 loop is CASSLAKTSGSQKGETQYF. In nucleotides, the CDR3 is TGTGCCAGCAGCTTGGCAAAGACTAGCGGGAGTCAAAAAGGGGAGACCCAGTACTTC.

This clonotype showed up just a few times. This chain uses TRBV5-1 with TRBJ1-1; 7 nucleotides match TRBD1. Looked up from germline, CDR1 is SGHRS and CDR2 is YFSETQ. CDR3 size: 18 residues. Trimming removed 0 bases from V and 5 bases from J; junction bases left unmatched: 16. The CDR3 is CASSLGLEGAFRSTEAFF. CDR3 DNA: TGCGCCAGCAGCTTGGGCCTGGAGGGGGCCTTCCGTTCGACTGAAGCTTTCTTT.

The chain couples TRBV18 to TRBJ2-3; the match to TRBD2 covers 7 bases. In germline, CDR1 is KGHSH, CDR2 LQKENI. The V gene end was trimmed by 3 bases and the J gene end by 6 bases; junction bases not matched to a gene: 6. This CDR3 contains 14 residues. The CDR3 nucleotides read TGTGCCAGCTCACCTCGGGGGGAGGTGGATACGCAGTATTTT. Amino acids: CASSPRGEVDTQYF. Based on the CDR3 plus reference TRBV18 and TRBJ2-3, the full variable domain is NAGVMQNPRHLVRRRGQEARLRCSPMKGHSHVYWYRQLPEEGLKFMVYLQKENIIDESGMPKERFSAEFPKEGPSILRIQQVVRGDSAAYFCASSPRGEVDTQYFGPGTRLTVL.

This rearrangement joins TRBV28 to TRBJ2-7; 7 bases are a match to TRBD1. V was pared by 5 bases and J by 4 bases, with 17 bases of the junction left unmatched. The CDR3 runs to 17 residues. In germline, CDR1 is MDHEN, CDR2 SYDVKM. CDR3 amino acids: CASSPLITGTELYEQYF. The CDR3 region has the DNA TGTGCCAGCAGTCCCTTAATTACCGGGACAGAACTTTACGAGCAGTACTTC.

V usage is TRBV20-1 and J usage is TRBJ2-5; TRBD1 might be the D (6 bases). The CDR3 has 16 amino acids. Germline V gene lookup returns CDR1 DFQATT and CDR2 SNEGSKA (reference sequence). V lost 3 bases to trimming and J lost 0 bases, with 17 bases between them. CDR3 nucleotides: TGCAGTGCTAGGGCTCCGGGACACCTGTACCAAGAGACCCAGTACTTC. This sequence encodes CSARAPGHLYQETQYF.